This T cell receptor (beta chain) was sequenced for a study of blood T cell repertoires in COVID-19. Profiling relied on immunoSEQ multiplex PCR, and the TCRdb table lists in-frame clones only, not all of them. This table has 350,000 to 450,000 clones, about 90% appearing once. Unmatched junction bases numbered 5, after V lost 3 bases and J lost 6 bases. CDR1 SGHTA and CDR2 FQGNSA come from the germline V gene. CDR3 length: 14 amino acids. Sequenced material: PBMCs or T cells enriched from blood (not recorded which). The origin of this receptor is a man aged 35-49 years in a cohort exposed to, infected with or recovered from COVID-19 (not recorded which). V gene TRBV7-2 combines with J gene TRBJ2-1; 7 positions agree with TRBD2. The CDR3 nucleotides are TGTGCCAGCAGCTTCGGACTAGTTGCCAATGAGCAGTTCTTC. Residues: CASSFGLVANEQFF.